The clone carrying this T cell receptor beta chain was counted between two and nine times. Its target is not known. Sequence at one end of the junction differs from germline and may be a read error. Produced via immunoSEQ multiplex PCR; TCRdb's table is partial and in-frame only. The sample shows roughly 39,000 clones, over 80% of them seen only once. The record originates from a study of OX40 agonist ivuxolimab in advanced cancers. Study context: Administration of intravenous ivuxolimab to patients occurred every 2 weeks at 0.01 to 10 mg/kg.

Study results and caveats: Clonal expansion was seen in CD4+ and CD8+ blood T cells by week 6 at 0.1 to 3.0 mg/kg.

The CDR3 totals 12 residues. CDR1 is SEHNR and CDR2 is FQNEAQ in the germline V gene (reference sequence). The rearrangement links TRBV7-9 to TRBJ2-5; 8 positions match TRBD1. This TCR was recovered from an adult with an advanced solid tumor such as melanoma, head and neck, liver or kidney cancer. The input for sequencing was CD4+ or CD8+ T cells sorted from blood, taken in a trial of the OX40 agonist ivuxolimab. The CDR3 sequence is CASSPGRQGADF. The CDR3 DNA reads TGTGCCAGCAGCCCCGGGCGGCAGGGGGCTGACTTC.